Each of the 22 T cell receptor beta chains below was sequenced from the same sample in a study of cytomegalovirus exposure and HLA in healthy donors. It was with 60 Vbeta and 13 Jbeta primers that the PCR ran. TCRdb's table, derived via immunoSEQ multiplex PCR, lists solely in-frame clones and lacks some. The table lists around 49,000 clones, around three quarters of them singletons. Sequencing was performed on PBMCs. These receptors came from a young man in good health and CMV-seropositive.

The V and J genes are TRBV6-5 and TRBJ1-5; TRBD1 might be the D (5 bases). There are 15 residues in the CDR3. Trimming left V 5 bases short and J 2 bases short, with 13 bases between. Per the germline V gene, CDR1 is MNHEY and CDR2 is SVGAGI. The CDR3 here is CASSPRGGGNQPQHF. The CDR3 DNA is TGTGCCAGCAGTCCCCGTGGGGGGGGCAATCAGCCCCAGCATTTT.

J is TRBJ2-3 and V is TRBV6-1, with 11 bases that match TRBD2. This CDR3 spans 18 amino acids. Trimming took 1 base from V and 5 from J; bases not matched to a gene: 11. CDR1 is MNHNS, CDR2 SASEGT, per germline. DNA for the CDR3: TGTGCCAGCAGTGAAGTCTTTAGCGGGGGGGCAATTCGAGATACGCAGTATTTT. This codes for CASSEVFSGGAIRDTQYF.

The V call is TRBV2, the J call TRBJ1-2; D not resolved. The CDR3 totals 15 residues. Looked up from germline, CDR1 is SNHLY and CDR2 is FYNNEI. The V end lost 3 bases, the J end lost 4 bases, and 15 bases lay between the germline ends. CDR3 sequence (DNA): TGTGCCAGCAGTGATAACGGGAAAGGAGGCTATGGCTACACCTTC. Protein: CASSDNGKGGYGYTF.

This chain connects TRBV13 to TRBJ2-1, with 15 bases matching TRBD2. The CDR3 is 19 residues long. CDR1 is PRHDT and CDR2 is FYEKMQ in the germline V gene (reference sequence). Germline trimming cut 6 bases from V and 2 bases from J; bases unmatched to any gene: 11. In DNA form, the CDR3 reads TGTGCCAGCAGGAGGACTAGCGGGGGGGCCTCCCCCCCCTACAATGAGCAGTTCTTC. Translating it yields CASRRTSGGASPPYNEQFF.

The rearrangement joins TRBV7-9 to TRBJ1-6; D might be TRBD1 (5 bases). CDR1 and CDR2 (germline): SEHNR, FQNEAQ (reference sequence). The CDR3 covers 17 residues. The V gene lost 4 bases and the J gene lost 5 bases, with 18 bases spanning the gap. The CDR3 here is CASSSSTPGLNNSPLHF. CDR3 nucleotide sequence: TGTGCCAGCAGCTCCTCTACTCCGGGACTCAATAATTCACCCCTCCACTTT.

CDR3 region: CAWSVPGQGPNQPQHF. The DNA for the CDR3 is TGTGCCTGGAGTGTCCCGGGACAGGGACCCAATCAGCCCCAGCATTTT. The chain couples TRBV30 to TRBJ1-5; 9 nucleotides agree with TRBD1. Germline CDR1 GTSNPN, CDR2 SVGIG (reference sequence). There are 16 residues in the CDR3. V lost 0 bases to trimming and J lost 3 bases; unmatched junction nucleotides: 6.

The chain has TRBV6-5 and TRBJ1-1, with D possibly being TRBD1 (6 bases). The germline V gene encodes CDR1 MNHEY and CDR2 SVGAGI. V was clipped by 6 bases and J by 2 bases, with 10 bases between them. The CDR3 consists of 13 residues. DNA of the CDR3: TGTGCCAGCAGGGACAGCGCAAACACTGAAGCTTTCTTT. This translates into CASRDSANTEAFF.

The chain links TRBV6-1 to TRBJ1-2; D is undetermined. The germline V gene encodes CDR1 MNHNS and CDR2 SASEGT. This CDR3 has 15 amino acids. Trimming took 2 bases from V and 8 from J, leaving 18 bases between them. The CDR3 spells CASSERRQTTRGYTF. The CDR3 nucleotides read TGTGCCAGCAGTGAACGTCGGCAGACAACCCGGGGCTACACCTTC.

The table lists this clone with a count of one. J is TRBJ2-7 and V is TRBV11-3; TRBD1 might be the D (6 bases). V lost 3 bases and J lost 0, with 12 bases in between. Germline V gene data show CDR1 as SGHNT and CDR2 as YENEEA. The CDR3 runs 15 residues. The CDR3 spells CASSFGTGSSYEQYF. CDR3 bases: TGTGCCAGCAGCTTTGGAACAGGGAGCTCCTACGAGCAGTACTTC. The full variable domain, rest sourced from reference TRBV11-3 and TRBJ2-7, is EAGVVQSPRYKIIEKKQPVAFWCNPISGHNTLYWYLQNLGQGPELLIRYENEEAVDDSQLPKDRFSAERLKGVDSTLKIQPAELGDSAVYLCASSFGTGSSYEQYFGPGTRLTVT.

V is TRBV4-1 and J is TRBJ2-2; 7 bases match TRBD1. V shed 1 base and J 6 bases; nucleotides not matched to a gene: 8. CDR3 size: 16 residues. Germline V gene data show CDR1 as MGHRA and CDR2 as YSYEKL. The CDR3 DNA reads as TGCGCCAGCAGCCAAGTGGCAGGGGGATATTCCGGGGAGCTGTTTTTT. Protein sequence: CASSQVAGGYSGELFF.

The gene calls are TRBV2 and TRBJ1-2; TRBD1 matches 10 bases. Germline V gene lookup returns CDR1 SNHLY and CDR2 FYNNEI. Trimming cost V 3 bases and J 7 bases; bases outside gene matches: 5. The CDR3 extends over 14 amino acids. The CDR3 here is CASSDDRGQGGYTF. For the CDR3, the DNA is TGTGCCAGCAGTGACGACAGGGGGCAGGGTGGCTACACCTTC.

The chain is built from TRBV11-1 and TRBJ2-7; a weak D match, TRBD2 (5 bases). Per germline, CDR1 SGHAT and CDR2 FQDESV (reference sequence). V lost 4 bases, J lost 7 bases, and 11 bases lay in between. The CDR3 extends over 12 amino acids. The CDR3 loop reads CASSSHPGEQYF. The CDR3 coding sequence is TGTGCCAGCAGCTCTCACCCGGGGGAGCAGTACTTC.

The chain employs TRBV5-4 and TRBJ2-1; D is unresolved. The V gene lost 4 bases and the J gene lost 0 bases, with 11 bases spanning the gap. Germline CDR1 and CDR2: SGHNT and YYREEE (reference sequence). The CDR3 has 15 residues. The CDR3 here is CASSRDKSSYNEQFF. For the CDR3, the DNA is TGTGCCAGCAGCCGCGACAAGAGCTCCTACAATGAGCAGTTCTTC.

The V gene is TRBV11-3, the J gene TRBJ2-7; no clear D. The germline CDR1 and CDR2 sequences are SGHNT and YENEEA. V lost 5 bases and J 4 bases, leaving 18 bases between the germline ends. This CDR3 comprises 15 residues. The CDR3 DNA reads as TGTGCCAGCAGCCAAAATGGGCTCCAGAAATACGAGCAGTACTTC. Translated, it gives CASSQNGLQKYEQYF. Variable domain in full (rest from reference TRBV11-3 and TRBJ2-7): EAGVVQSPRYKIIEKKQPVAFWCNPISGHNTLYWYLQNLGQGPELLIRYENEEAVDDSQLPKDRFSAERLKGVDSTLKIQPAELGDSAVYLCASSQNGLQKYEQYFGPGTRLTVT.

The table lists this clone with a count of one. The chain uses TRBV27 and TRBJ1-5; D ambiguous. V gave up 2 bases and J gave up 2 bases, with 16 bases separating them. The CDR3 extends over 17 amino acids. Germline loops: CDR1 MNHEY, CDR2 SMNVEV (reference sequence). The DNA of the CDR3 is TGTGCCAGCAGTTTACAGGCTCGGGGTGATGGCAATCAGCCCCAGCATTTT. Translation gives CASSLQARGDGNQPQHF.

This clone came up a few times. This rearrangement joins TRBV28 to TRBJ1-5; D remains unclear. The CDR3 runs 18 residues. The V and J ends lost 5 bases and 2 bases respectively, with 22 bases between them. Per germline, CDR1 MDHEN and CDR2 SYDVKM. CDR3 sequence: CASSPGGGRRRGNQPQHF. The CDR3 DNA follows: TGTGCCAGCAGTCCCGGAGGCGGACGGCGGAGAGGCAATCAGCCCCAGCATTTT. The variable domain in full, completed from reference TRBV28 and TRBJ1-5, reads DVKVTQSSRYLVKRTGEKVFLECVQDMDHENMFWYRQDPGLGLRLIYFSYDVKMKEKGDIPEGYSVSREKKERFSLILESASTNQTSMYLCASSPGGGRRRGNQPQHFGDGTRLSIL.

This clone came up a few times. The chain joins TRBV27 to TRBJ2-5; TRBD2 is a possible D gene (5 bases). V was clipped by 3 bases and J by 5 bases, with 10 bases between them. The CDR3 covers 13 residues. CDR1 is MNHEY, CDR2 SMNVEV, per germline (reference sequence). The CDR3 loop reads CASSFGVQETQYF. The CDR3 DNA reads TGTGCCAGCAGTTTCGGGGTACAGGAGACCCAGTACTTC.

This clone came up a few times. V gene TRBV4-2 combines with J gene TRBJ2-6; 7 nucleotides match TRBD2. From germline, CDR1 is LGHNA and CDR2 YNFKEQ. The CDR3 has 19 amino acids. Losses at the gene ends were 4 bases for V and 0 bases for J; bases not matched to a gene: 12. CDR3 sequence: CASSPRGSGLSSGANVLTF. CDR3 DNA: TGTGCCAGCAGCCCCCGGGGTAGCGGGCTTAGCTCTGGGGCCAACGTCCTGACTTTC.

V is TRBV4-1 and J is TRBJ1-2; perhaps TRBD1 as D (6 bases). This CDR3 is 16 amino acids long. V was cut by 0 bases and J by 4 bases, with 15 bases left in between. The germline CDR1 and CDR2 sequences are MGHRA and YSYEKL. For the CDR3, the DNA is TGCGCCAGCAGCCAAGATCGAACAGGGATCATCTATGGCTACACCTTC. It translates to CASSQDRTGIIYGYTF.

This clone was picked up a small number of times. The gene calls are TRBV13 and TRBJ1-4; 9 positions match TRBD1. This CDR3 is 15 amino acids long. CDR1 PRHDT and CDR2 FYEKMQ come from the germline V gene (reference sequence). Trimming at V came to 2 bases and at J to 7 bases, leaving 5 bases not matched to a gene. DNA for the CDR3: TGTGCCAGCAGCTTAAAGACAGGGGGGCGTGAAAAACTGTTTTTT. Protein product: CASSLKTGGREKLFF.

This clone was observed a handful of times. The J gene is TRBJ1-5, the V gene TRBV7-2; 8 bases are shared with TRBD1. Germline assignment: CDR1 SGHTA and CDR2 FQGNSA. J lost 11 bases, V lost 4 bases, and 13 bases had no gene match. The CDR3 loop spans 15 amino acids. The CDR3: CASSSNGQGAGAQHF. DNA for the CDR3: TGTGCCAGCAGCTCTAACGGGCAGGGGGCAGGAGCCCAGCATTTT.

This chain uses TRBV27 with TRBJ1-5; 10 positions agree with TRBD1. The V segment lost 4 bases and the J segment 2 bases; nucleotides outside the gene matches: 2. The CDR3 is 15 residues long. Germline CDR1 and CDR2: MNHEY and SMNVEV (reference sequence). CDR3 in amino acids: CASSSGTGGNQPQHF. DNA for the CDR3: TGTGCCAGCAGTTCCGGGACAGGGGGCAATCAGCCCCAGCATTTT.